Listed below are T cell receptor beta chains from one sample, sequenced in a study of CD8 T cells in ankylosing spondylitis. TCRdb ran MiXCR on the 5' RACE reads and lists one entry per CDR3 protein. The data hold fewer than 750,000 distinct CDR3 sequences, with around 19% observed a single time. Sequencing was carried out using blood, either unsorted or a sorted T cell fraction (not recorded which). These receptors originate from a male donor with ankylosing spondylitis. The CDR3 runs from the conserved cysteine through the conserved F or W. The D gene is left open where the match is weak. The size entry is marked missing in some rows and otherwise reads once, few, many or a size class.

v_call: TRBV20-1
d_call: TRBD2
j_call: TRBJ2-3
clone_size: few
cdr3_nt: TGCAGTGCTAGAGAACGGGGGGGCTTCACAGATACGCAGTATTTT
cdr3_aa: CSARERGGFTDTQYF

v_call: TRBV29-1
d_call: TRBD1
j_call: TRBJ1-1
clone_size: many
cdr3_nt: TGCAGCGTTGAAGGGAGACAGGGGAAAACTGAAGCTTTCTTT
cdr3_aa: CSVEGRQGKTEAFF

v_call: TRBV7-3
d_call: NA
j_call: TRBJ2-2
clone_size: NA
cdr3_nt: TGTGCCAGCAGCTTATCATCCCCCTGGGGGGACACCGGGGAGCTGTTTTTT
cdr3_aa: CASSLSSPWGDTGELFF

v_call: TRBV4-3
d_call: TRBD2
j_call: TRBJ2-1
clone_size: few
cdr3_nt: TGCGCCAGCAGCCAAGATCTACTAGCGGACAATGAGCAGTTCTTC
cdr3_aa: CASSQDLLADNEQFF

v_call: TRBV6-1
d_call: TRBD1
j_call: TRBJ1-2
clone_size: few
cdr3_nt: TGTGCCAGCAGTGAACCCGGGACAGGGGGTAAGGACTATGGCTACACCTTC
cdr3_aa: CASSEPGTGGKDYGYTF

v_call: TRBV4-3
d_call: TRBD1
j_call: TRBJ1-3
clone_size: many
cdr3_nt: TGCGCCAGCAGCCAAGGGACAGGGGCTGGAAACACCATATATTTT
cdr3_aa: CASSQGTGAGNTIYF

v_call: TRBV4-3
d_call: TRBD2
j_call: TRBJ2-3
clone_size: NA
cdr3_nt: TGCGCCAGCAGCCAAGATCTTGTGAGGGTAGGACTAGCGATGACAGATACGCAGTATTTT
cdr3_aa: CASSQDLVRVGLAMTDTQYF

v_call: TRBV7-9
d_call: TRBD2
j_call: TRBJ2-3
clone_size: NA
cdr3_nt: TGTGCCAGCAGCTCTCAGACTAGCTCAGATACGCAGTATTTT
cdr3_aa: CASSSQTSSDTQYF

v_call: TRBV28
d_call: NA
j_call: TRBJ2-3
clone_size: NA
cdr3_nt: TGTGCCACCCAAGGGGGTGGTGTAGCAGATACGCAGTATTTT
cdr3_aa: CATQGGGVADTQYF

v_call: TRBV4-2
d_call: NA
j_call: TRBJ2-1
clone_size: once
cdr3_nt: TGTGCCAGCAGCCGAGAGATGAGCTATGACAATGAGCAGTTCTTC
cdr3_aa: CASSREMSYDNEQFF

v_call: TRBV12-3/TRBV12-4
d_call: TRBD1
j_call: TRBJ1-1
clone_size: few
cdr3_nt: TGTGCCAGCAGAAAGGGACAGGGGAGCAGGGCTGAAGCTTTCTTT
cdr3_aa: CASRKGQGSRAEAFF

v_call: TRBV20-1
d_call: NA
j_call: TRBJ1-4
clone_size: few
cdr3_nt: TGCAGTGCTAGAGAGGGGGTAGTAGGGCTGAGAGAAAAACTGTTTTTT
cdr3_aa: CSAREGVVGLREKLFF